This T cell receptor (beta chain) was sequenced during a study of blood T cell repertoires in COVID-19. Clinical histories supplied by participants themselves formed the basis of cohort assignment. The table came from immunoSEQ multiplex PCR; TCRdb's copy has only in-frame clones and leaves some out. The repertoire consists of more than 200,000 clones, with around 89% occurring once and the leading ten covering approximately 3.7%. This clone was observed a few times. Trimming took 0 bases from V and 2 from J, leaving 10 bases between them. CDR1 MNHEY and CDR2 SMNVEV come from the germline V gene (reference sequence). There are 15 residues in the CDR3.

The chain combines TRBV27 with TRBJ1-2, with D hard to call. This receptor was taken from a woman aged 25 to 39 who had recovered from COVID-19. Input material: PBMCs or T cells enriched from blood (not recorded which). In DNA form, the CDR3 reads TGTGCCAGCAGTTTATCAGCGTACCAAAACTATGGCTACACCTTC. It encodes CASSLSAYQNYGYTF.